These 20 T cell receptor beta chains originate from one sample sequenced in a study of T cell responses to AZD1222 COVID-19 vaccine (dated by TCRdb to the early 2020s). Libraries were constructed by the immunoSEQ multiplex PCR assay. What TCRdb holds here is the immuneACCESS table cut down to in-frame rearrangements. Part of the clones is not present; checked against another copy, under half of the missing clones reflect an unresolved V gene, and the others are unexplained. The sample profile shows about 140,000 clones; about 94% of them were found once. The ten largest clones take up roughly 4% of the sample. The label giving this sample's time point can be read as: about 28 days (+/-7) after the second vaccine dose. The material was peripheral blood, obtained 28 days after the second AZD1222 dose. The receptors shown here come from an adult who received the AZD1222 COVID-19 vaccine.

This chain connects TRBV7-3 to TRBJ2-2, with 9 bases matching TRBD2. Trimming took 8 bases from V and 5 from J; bases not matched to a gene: 9. Germline V CDR1 and CDR2: SGHTA, FQGTGA. This CDR3 comprises 15 residues. CDR3 protein: CASSAGSGGTGELFF. The DNA of the CDR3 is TGTGCCAGCTCCGCGGGTAGCGGGGGAACCGGGGAGCTGTTTTTT.

V is TRBV5-1 and J is TRBJ2-1; 7 bases fit TRBD1. This CDR3 comprises 15 residues. Per the germline V gene, CDR1 is SGHRS and CDR2 is YFSETQ. Trimming at V came to 4 bases and at J to 0 bases, leaving 4 bases not matched to a gene. CDR3 nucleotides: TGCGCCAGCAGCGGGGGACAGAGCTCCTACAATGAGCAGTTCTTC. It encodes CASSGGQSSYNEQFF.

CDR3 bases: TGTGCCAGTCAAGGCGGGAGCTACAATGAGCAGTTCTTC. Encoded protein: CASQGGSYNEQFF. The genes are TRBV2 and TRBJ2-1; 7 bases match TRBD2. Germline V gene lookup returns CDR1 SNHLY and CDR2 FYNNEI. V trimming: 9 bases; J trimming: 3 bases; junction bases outside the gene matches: 5. The CDR3 is 13 amino acids.

This chain uses TRBV28 with TRBJ2-7; 10 bases agree with TRBD1. V was pared by 7 bases and J by 2 bases, with 5 bases of the junction left unmatched. CDR1 is MDHEN and CDR2 is SYDVKM in the germline V gene. This CDR3 contains 14 residues. The CDR3 DNA reads TGTGCCAGCACCCAGACAGGGGGCGCCTACGAGCAGTACTTC. It is translated as CASTQTGGAYEQYF.

The chain is built from TRBV27 and TRBJ1-2; perhaps TRBD1 as D (6 bases). The V gene's germline CDR1 is MNHEY and CDR2 SMNVEV (reference sequence). The CDR3 has 14 residues. Deletions cut 5 bases from V and 4 bases from J, with 14 bases between. The CDR3: CASSASQGIYGYTF. CDR3 in DNA: TGTGCCAGCAGTGCCTCACAGGGTATCTATGGCTACACCTTC.

CDR3 sequence: CASSSGTSGIYEQYF. The CDR3 DNA follows: TGTGCCAGCAGCTCCGGGACTAGCGGGATCTACGAGCAGTACTTC. The chain couples TRBV6-2 or TRBV6-3 to TRBJ2-7; 13 bases line up with TRBD2. V shed 6 bases, J shed 3 bases, and the junction held 5 bases outside the gene matches. The germline CDR1 and CDR2 sequences are MNHEY and SVGEGT. The CDR3 length is 15 residues.

This clone was picked up one time. The chain combines TRBV27 with TRBJ1-2, with TRBD1 identical over 9 bases. With V trimmed by 7 bases and J by 4 bases, 7 bases remained unmatched. There are 14 residues in the CDR3. Looked up from germline, CDR1 is MNHEY and CDR2 is SMNVEV (reference sequence). In nucleotides, the CDR3 is TGTGCCAGCAATCCGACAGGGGGATCCTATGGCTACACCTTC. As protein: CASNPTGGSYGYTF.

This rearrangement joins TRBV6-5 to TRBJ2-1; D gene unclear. The ends were cut back, 2 bases at V and 0 bases at J, with 11 bases in the middle. The CDR3 has 16 amino acids. Germline V lookup: CDR1 MNHEY, CDR2 SVGAGI. The DNA of the CDR3 is TGTGCCAGCAGTTACACAGTCCCAAGCTCCTACAATGAGCAGTTCTTC. Translating gives CASSYTVPSSYNEQFF.

This clone appeared a single time. This chain links TRBV5-8 with TRBJ1-5; no clear D. Trimming left V 1 base short and J 7 bases short, with 9 bases between. Germline loops: CDR1 SGHTS, CDR2 YDEGEE. The CDR3 length is 13 residues. The CDR3 loop reads CASSLQVLQPQHF. The CDR3 bases are TGTGCCAGCAGCTTGCAGGTACTCCAGCCCCAGCATTTT. Drawing the rest from reference TRBV5-8 and TRBJ1-5, the complete variable domain is EAGVTQSPTHLIKTRGQQATLRCSPISGHTSVYWYQQALGLGLQFLLWYDEGEERNRGNFPPRFSGRQFPNYSSELNVNALELEDSALYLCASSLQVLQPQHFGDGTRLSIL.

The rearrangement joins TRBV5-4 to TRBJ2-2, with a weak D call TRBD1 (5 bases). Germline values: CDR1 SGHNT, CDR2 YYREEE (reference sequence). The ends were cut back, 4 bases at V and 0 bases at J, with 19 bases in the middle. This CDR3 spans 18 amino acids. CDR3: CASSPFEGVAANTGELFF. In nucleotides, the CDR3 is TGTGCCAGCAGCCCGTTTGAAGGGGTAGCCGCGAACACCGGGGAGCTGTTTTTT.

This chain links TRBV6-6 with TRBJ2-2; the D gene is possibly TRBD2 (7 bases). V was cut by 11 bases and J by 7 bases, with 20 bases left in between. Per germline, CDR1 MNHNY and CDR2 SVGAGI (reference sequence). The CDR3 spans 14 residues. The CDR3 here is CAGSMSGEGGELFF. The CDR3 DNA is TGTGCCGGCTCAATGTCAGGGGAGGGCGGGGAGCTGTTTTTT.

The CDR3 nucleotides are TGTGCCAGCAGGGATGTTTTTACCGGGTTGAGGCGGGAGCAGTTCTTC. Residues: CASRDVFTGLRREQFF. The V and J genes are TRBV11-2 and TRBJ2-1, with D unclear. This CDR3 comprises 16 residues. CDR1 and CDR2 (germline): SGHAT, FQNNGV. Trimming removed 6 bases from V and 10 bases from J, with 25 bases in between.

The chain combines TRBV6-4 with TRBJ2-1; D uncertain. There are 8 residues in the CDR3. Trimming removed 4 bases from V and 15 bases from J, with 4 bases in between. Germline assignment: CDR1 MRHNA and CDR2 SNTAGT. CDR3 nucleotide sequence: TGTGCCAGCAGTGGACCGTTCTTC. Protein sequence: CASSGPFF.

The chain carries TRBV24-1 and TRBJ2-3; D perhaps matches TRBD2 (5 bases). In germline, CDR1 is KGHDR, CDR2 SFDVKD. The ends were cut back, 6 bases at V and 1 base at J, with 10 bases in the middle. This CDR3 spans 14 amino acids. The CDR3 DNA reads TGTGCCACCAGTCCCCGGGATGGCACAGATACGCAGTATTTT. Its translation: CATSPRDGTDTQYF.

The V gene is TRBV6-6, the J gene TRBJ2-1, with TRBD2 identical over 15 bases. The CDR3 sequence is 19 residues long. Per the germline V gene, CDR1 is MNHNY and CDR2 is SVGAGI (reference sequence). Trimming took 5 bases from V and 4 from J; bases not matched to a gene: 12. The CDR3 coding sequence is TGTGCCAGCAGTCCCCTCCCCGGACTAGCGGGAGGGGTTTACAATGAGCAGTTCTTC. This codes for CASSPLPGLAGGVYNEQFF.

About this clone: Additional DNA sequences in this sample encode the identical CDR3. The chain couples TRBV4-3 to TRBJ1-1; D ambiguous. Trimming stripped 0 bases from V and 1 base from J, with 6 bases between. Germline CDR1 and CDR2: LGHNA and YSLEER. CDR3 length: 14 amino acids. The DNA of the CDR3 is TGCGCCAGCAGCCAAGATCCCGGGAACACTGAAGCTTTCTTT. Translating gives CASSQDPGNTEAFF.

V is TRBV29-1 and J is TRBJ1-1; the D gene is possibly TRBD1 (6 bases). Germline V gives CDR1 SQVTM, CDR2 ANQGSEA. CDR3 length equals 14 residues. The V and J ends lost 6 bases and 2 bases respectively, with 16 bases between them. The CDR3 region is CSVAEGGPNTEAFF. The CDR3 bases are TGCAGCGTAGCCGAAGGGGGGCCCAACACTGAAGCTTTCTTT.

V and J are TRBV5-4 and TRBJ2-7; unclear D gene. This CDR3 has 14 amino acids. Germline V gene sequence: CDR1 SGHNT, CDR2 YYREEE (reference sequence). Trimming stripped 1 base from V and 5 bases from J, with 13 bases between. The CDR3 loop reads CASSLTSHPDEQYF. DNA of the CDR3: TGTGCCAGCAGCTTGACGTCCCACCCGGACGAGCAGTACTTC. The full variable domain, completed using reference TRBV5-4 and TRBJ2-7, is ETGVTQSPTHLIKTRGQQVTLRCSSQSGHNTVSWYQQALGQGPQFIFQYYREEENGRGNFPPRFSGLQFPNYSSELNVNALELDDSALYLCASSLTSHPDEQYFGPGTRLTVT.

The genes are TRBV4-3 and TRBJ2-3; 14 nucleotides agree with TRBD2. This CDR3 has 17 residues. The germline V gene has CDR1 LGHNA and CDR2 YSLEER. V shed 0 bases and J 1 base; nucleotides not matched to a gene: 0. The CDR3 region is CASSQEGLAGGTDTQYF. CDR3 bases: TGCGCCAGCAGCCAAGAGGGACTAGCGGGGGGCACAGATACGCAGTATTTT.

The rearrangement joins TRBV18 to TRBJ1-2; no reliable D call. Germline CDR1 reads KGHSH; CDR2 reads LQKENI. This CDR3 has 13 residues. The germline V and J ends were trimmed by 2 bases and 5 bases, with 9 bases remaining between them. The CDR3 DNA reads as TGTGCCAGCTCACCAGGATCGGAATATGGCTACACCTTC. Translating gives CASSPGSEYGYTF.